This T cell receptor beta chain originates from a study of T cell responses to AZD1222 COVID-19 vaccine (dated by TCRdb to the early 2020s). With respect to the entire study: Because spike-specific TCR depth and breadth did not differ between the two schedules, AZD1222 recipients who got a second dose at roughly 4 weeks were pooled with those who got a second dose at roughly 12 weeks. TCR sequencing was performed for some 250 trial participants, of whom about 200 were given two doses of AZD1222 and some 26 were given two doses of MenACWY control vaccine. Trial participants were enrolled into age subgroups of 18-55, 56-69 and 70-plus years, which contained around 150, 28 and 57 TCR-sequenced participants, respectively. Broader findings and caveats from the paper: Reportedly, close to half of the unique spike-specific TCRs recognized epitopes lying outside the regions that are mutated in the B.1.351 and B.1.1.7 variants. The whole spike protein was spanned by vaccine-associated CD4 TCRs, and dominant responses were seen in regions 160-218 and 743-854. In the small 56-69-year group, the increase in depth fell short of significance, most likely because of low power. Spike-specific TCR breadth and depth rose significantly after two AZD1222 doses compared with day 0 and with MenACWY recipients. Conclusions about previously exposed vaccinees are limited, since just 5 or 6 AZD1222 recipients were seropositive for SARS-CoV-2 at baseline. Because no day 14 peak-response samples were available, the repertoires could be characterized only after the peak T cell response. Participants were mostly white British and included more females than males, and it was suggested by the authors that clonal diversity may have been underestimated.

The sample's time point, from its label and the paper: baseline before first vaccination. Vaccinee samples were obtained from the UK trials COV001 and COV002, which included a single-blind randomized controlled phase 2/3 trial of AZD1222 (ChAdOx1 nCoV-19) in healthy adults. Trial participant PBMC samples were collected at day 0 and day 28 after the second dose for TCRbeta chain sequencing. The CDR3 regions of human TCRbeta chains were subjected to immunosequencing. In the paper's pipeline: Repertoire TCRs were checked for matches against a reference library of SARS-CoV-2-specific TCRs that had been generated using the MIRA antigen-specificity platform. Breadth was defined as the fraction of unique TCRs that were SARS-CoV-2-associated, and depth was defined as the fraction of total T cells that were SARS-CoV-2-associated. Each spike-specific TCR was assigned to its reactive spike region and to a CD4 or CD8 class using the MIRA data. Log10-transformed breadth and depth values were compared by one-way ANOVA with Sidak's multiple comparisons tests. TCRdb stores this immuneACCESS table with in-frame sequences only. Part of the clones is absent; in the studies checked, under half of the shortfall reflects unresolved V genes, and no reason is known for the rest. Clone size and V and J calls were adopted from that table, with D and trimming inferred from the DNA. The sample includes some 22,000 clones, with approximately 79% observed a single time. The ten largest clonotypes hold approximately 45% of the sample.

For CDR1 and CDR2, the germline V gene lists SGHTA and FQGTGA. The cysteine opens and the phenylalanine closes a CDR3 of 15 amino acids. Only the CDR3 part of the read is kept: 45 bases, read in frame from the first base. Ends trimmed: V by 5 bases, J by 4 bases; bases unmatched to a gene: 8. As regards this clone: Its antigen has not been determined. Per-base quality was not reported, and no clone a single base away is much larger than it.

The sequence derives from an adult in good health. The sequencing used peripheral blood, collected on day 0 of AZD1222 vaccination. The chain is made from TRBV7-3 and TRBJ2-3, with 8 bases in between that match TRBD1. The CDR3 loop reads CASSIQQGGADTQYF. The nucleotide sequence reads TGTGCCAGCAGCATTCAACAGGGGGGCGCAGATACGCAGTATTTT.